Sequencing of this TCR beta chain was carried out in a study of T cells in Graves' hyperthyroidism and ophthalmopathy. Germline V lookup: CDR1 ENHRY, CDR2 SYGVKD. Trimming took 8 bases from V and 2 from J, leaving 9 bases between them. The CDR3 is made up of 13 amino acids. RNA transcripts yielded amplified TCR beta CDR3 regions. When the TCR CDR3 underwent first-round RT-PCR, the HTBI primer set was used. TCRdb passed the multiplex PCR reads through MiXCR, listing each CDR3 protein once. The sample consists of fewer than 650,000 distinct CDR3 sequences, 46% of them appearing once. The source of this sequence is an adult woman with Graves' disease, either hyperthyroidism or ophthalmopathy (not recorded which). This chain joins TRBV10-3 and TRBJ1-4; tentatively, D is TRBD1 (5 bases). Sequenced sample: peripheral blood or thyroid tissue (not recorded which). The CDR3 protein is CAISGRTNEKLFF. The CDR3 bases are TGTGCCATCTCGGGACGTACTAATGAAAAACTGTTTTTT.